This passage covers 31 T cell receptor beta chains from one sample sequenced in a study. TCRdb reprocessed the 5' RACE reads via MiXCR and lists one record per CDR3 protein. The sample has roughly 69,000 distinct CDR3 sequences; about 20% are singletons. The material sequenced was memory CD4+ T cells sorted from a lymph node. The subset denotes: memory CD4+ T cells, CD4+CD45RO+CD25-. The receptor set was obtained from a female donor with breast cancer.

This clonotype was counted only a few times. Being one base from a much bigger clone, this may be a read error. The CDR3 region has the DNA TGTGCCAGCAGCTTAGACGGGACTAGGAGTCATGAGCAGCTCTTC. Residues: CASSLDGTRSHEQLF. The chain recombines TRBV7-2 with TRBJ2-1; TRBD2 matches 8 bases. The CDR3 has 15 residues. Germline V CDR1 and CDR2: SGHTA, FQGNSA.

This clonotype was found many times. The genes are TRBV9 and TRBJ2-7, with D maybe TRBD2 (5 bases). Germline lookup yields CDR1 SGDLS and CDR2 YYNGEE. This CDR3 is built from 14 residues. The V end lost 0 bases, the J end lost 4 bases, and 11 bases lay between the germline ends. CDR3 in DNA: TGTGCCAGCAGCGTAGGGGCGGGCTTATACGAGCAGTACTTC. It codes for CASSVGAGLYEQYF.

This clonotype appeared a few times. The junction does not match germline at one end; this may be a read error. The chain combines TRBV14 with TRBJ1-2; D remains ambiguous. Looked up from germline, CDR1 is SGHDN and CDR2 is FVKESK. The CDR3 extends over 12 amino acids. CDR3 in DNA: TGTGCCAGCAGCCGCGGAGACTATGGCTACATCTTC. Residues: CASSRGDYGYIF.

This clonotype was seen ten or more times. V usage is TRBV29-1 and J usage is TRBJ2-7, with 9 bases identical to TRBD1. The junction had 9 bases not matched to a gene; V was cut back by 4 bases and J by 5 bases. Looked up from germline, CDR1 is SQVTM and CDR2 is ANQGSEA. The CDR3 is 14 amino acids. The CDR3 loop reads CSVVDRGFVNEQYF. The CDR3 coding sequence is TGCAGCGTTGTCGACAGGGGGTTTGTGAACGAGCAGTACTTC.

There are a few counts of this clonotype. The chain uses TRBV6-2 or TRBV6-3 and TRBJ1-4; D is unclear. The CDR3 totals 15 residues. V was trimmed by 5 bases and J by 0 bases, leaving 10 bases between them. Per germline, CDR1 MNHEY and CDR2 SVGEGT. CDR3 sequence: CASSRHLATNEKLFF. The DNA for the CDR3 is TGTGCCAGCAGTCGACACCTTGCAACTAATGAAAAACTGTTTTTT.

This clonotype was counted a single time. The V gene is TRBV6-2 or TRBV6-3, the J gene TRBJ2-5, with D unresolved. Germline lookup yields CDR1 MNHEY and CDR2 SVGEGT. V dropped 6 bases and J dropped 0 bases, with 11 bases sitting between them. The CDR3 sequence is 14 residues long. The CDR3 DNA is TGTGCCAGCAGGGCGGTAGGGAACCAAGAGACCCAGTACTTC. Translated: CASRAVGNQETQYF.

The V gene is TRBV7-2, the J gene TRBJ2-7, with 7 positions matching TRBD2. The germline V gene encodes CDR1 SGHTA and CDR2 FQGNSA. The CDR3 consists of 12 residues. Trimming took 5 bases from V and 3 from J; bases not matched to a gene: 1. The DNA for the CDR3 is TGTGCCAGCAGCAAGCGGGACTACGAGCAGTACTTC. Protein sequence: CASSKRDYEQYF.

This clonotype has at least ten counts. The V call is TRBV6-1, the J call TRBJ1-2, with D unresolved. From germline, CDR1 is MNHNS and CDR2 SASEGT. V shed 2 bases and J shed 8 bases, with 12 bases lying between them. CDR3 length equals 13 residues. The CDR3 nucleotides are TGTGCCAGCAGTGAAAATGCCGGGGTAGGCTACACCTTC. It is translated as CASSENAGVGYTF.

The gene calls are TRBV12-3 or TRBV12-4 and TRBJ1-5; maybe TRBD1 (5 bases). The ends were cut back, 9 bases at V and 1 base at J, with 13 bases in the middle. The CDR3 length is 14 residues. CDR3 sequence reads: CASSKGLSNQPQHF. CDR3 coding DNA: TGTGCCAGTAGCAAGGGGTTAAGCAATCAGCCCCAGCATTTT.

This clonotype was detected only a few times. V is TRBV18 and J is TRBJ2-6; the match to TRBD2 covers 7 bases. Germline V gene sequence: CDR1 KGHSH, CDR2 LQKENI. The CDR3 totals 17 residues. The J segment lost 2 bases and the V segment lost 3 bases, leaving 7 bases of the junction unmatched. This chain's CDR3 is CASSPTRAGAGANVLTF. The CDR3 nucleotides are TGTGCCAGCTCACCGACCAGGGCGGGAGCTGGGGCCAACGTCCTGACTTTC. Full variable domain (rest looked up from reference TRBV18 and TRBJ2-6): NAGVMQNPRHLVRRRGQEARLRCSPMKGHSHVYWYRQLPEEGLKFMVYLQKENIIDESGMPKERFSAEFPKEGPSILRIQQVVRGDSAAYFCASSPTRAGAGANVLTFGAGSRLTVL.

In its sample, this clonotype was seen a few times. V gene TRBV11-3 combines with J gene TRBJ2-5; D might be TRBD2 (5 bases). There are 12 residues in the CDR3. CDR1 is SGHNT, CDR2 YENEEA, per germline. V lost 5 bases and J 7 bases, leaving 11 bases between the germline ends. This chain's CDR3 is CASSQSGGTQYF. In DNA, the CDR3 is TGTGCCAGCAGCCAGAGCGGAGGGACCCAGTACTTC.

This clonotype has a count of ten or more. The chain employs TRBV28 and TRBJ1-6, with D hard to call. Germline V gene sequence: CDR1 MDHEN, CDR2 SYDVKM. The CDR3 contains 17 residues. V lost 3 bases to trimming and J lost 1 base, with 13 bases between them. CDR3 sequence reads: CASSFEGYLSYNSPLHF. The CDR3 bases are TGTGCCAGCAGTTTCGAGGGTTATTTATCCTATAATTCACCCCTCCACTTT.

As for this clonotype: This could be a read error, since a much larger clone is one nucleotide away. J is TRBJ1-6 and V is TRBV6-5; no firm D call. Trimming pared 4 bases from V and 0 bases from J, leaving 13 bases between. Germline V gene data show CDR1 as MNHEY and CDR2 as SVGAGI. This CDR3 is 17 amino acids long. CDR3 DNA sequence: TGTGCCAGCAGTTCCCTCCCAGAATTCTCCTATAATTCACCCCTCCACTTT. The encoded protein is CASSSLPEFSYNSPLHF.

This clonotype was seen a handful of times. The CDR3 here is CASSYLMRELFF. DNA of the CDR3: TGTGCCAGCAGTTATCTTATGAGGGAGCTGTTTTTT. The V gene is TRBV28, the J gene TRBJ2-2; no definite D call. CDR1 is MDHEN, CDR2 SYDVKM, per germline. V lost 4 bases and J 9 bases, leaving 9 bases between the germline ends. The CDR3 runs to 12 residues.

This clonotype has only a few counts. V gene TRBV7-2 combines with J gene TRBJ2-5, with TRBD1 matching over 10 bases. The CDR3 extends over 17 amino acids. V lost 1 base and J lost 4; bases outside the gene matches: 9. Germline-derived CDR1 and CDR2 are SGHTA and FQGNSA. CDR3 nucleotides: TGTGCCAGCAGCTTAGATGGGAGGGGACAGGGGTTAGAGACCCAGTACTTC. Translating gives CASSLDGRGQGLETQYF.

This chain links TRBV4-1 with TRBJ1-2; the D gene is possibly TRBD1 (6 bases). CDR1 MGHRA and CDR2 YSYEKL come from the germline V gene. The germline V and J ends were trimmed by 0 bases and 4 bases, with 15 bases remaining between them. This CDR3 is built from 16 residues. CDR3 sequence reads: CASSQDWRGASYGYTF. In nucleotides, the CDR3 is TGCGCCAGCAGCCAAGATTGGCGGGGGGCAAGCTATGGCTACACCTTC.

The chain carries TRBV6-5 and TRBJ2-4; 9 nucleotides align to TRBD1. Germline assignment: CDR1 MNHEY and CDR2 SVGAGI. Trimming removed 4 bases from V and 3 bases from J; junction bases left unmatched: 4. This CDR3 has 15 residues. The CDR3 sequence is CASSSTTGGKNIQYF. CDR3 in DNA: TGTGCCAGCAGTTCCACGACAGGGGGCAAAAACATTCAGTACTTC.

This clonotype was counted between two and nine times. The rearrangement links TRBV5-1 to TRBJ1-1; D not certain. Between the trimmed V and J ends, which lost 1 base and 3 bases, there was a span of 10 bases. The CDR3 has 14 residues. Germline V CDR1 and CDR2: SGHRS, YFSETQ. The CDR3 protein is CASSLLGKYTEAFF. For the CDR3, the DNA is TGCGCCAGCAGCTTGCTGGGGAAGTACACTGAAGCTTTCTTT.

Concerning this clonotype itself: One end of the junction fails to match germline, which may point to a read error. The chain carries TRBV15 and TRBJ1-1, with unresolved D. Germline loops: CDR1 LNHNV, CDR2 YYDKDF (reference sequence). There are 12 residues in the CDR3. The DNA of the CDR3 is TGTGCCACCAGCAGAGACCAGCAGGAAGCTTGCTTT. Amino acids: CATSRDQQEACF.

Notes on this clonotype: A much larger clonotype is one base distant, so this may be a read error. V is TRBV25-1 and J is TRBJ1-5, with D hard to call. The germline V and J ends were trimmed by 6 bases and 1 base, with 10 bases remaining between them. The CDR3 is 14 residues long. Germline CDR1 is MGHDK and CDR2 is SYGVNS. This CDR3 reads CASSSGGSNQPQHF. CDR3 bases: TGTGCCAGCAGCAGTGGAGGGAGCAATCAGCCCCAGCATTTT.

The CDR3 sequence is CASSRTGDEQFF. CDR3 nucleotide sequence: TGTGCCAGCAGCCGTACGGGGGATGAGCAGTTCTTC. The J gene is TRBJ2-1, the V gene TRBV7-9, with D maybe TRBD2 (6 bases). CDR1 and CDR2 (germline): SEHNR, FQNEAQ (reference sequence). The CDR3 totals 12 residues. V lost 5 bases, J lost 8 bases, and 10 bases lay in between.

This chain connects TRBV9 to TRBJ1-2; 9 bases are shared with TRBD1. Germline CDR1 SGDLS, CDR2 YYNGEE. The CDR3 covers 15 residues. Unmatched junction bases numbered 12, after V lost 5 bases and J lost 7 bases. CDR3 sequence reads: CASRETGGSYGGYTF. CDR3 coding DNA: TGTGCCAGCAGGGAAACAGGGGGCAGTTATGGTGGCTACACCTTC.

This clonotype showed up just a few times. The chain uses TRBV5-1 and TRBJ1-5; D remains unclear. V was trimmed by 1 base and J by 0 bases, leaving 2 bases between them. In germline, CDR1 is SGHRS, CDR2 YFSETQ. The CDR3 sequence is 13 residues long. The CDR3 loop reads CASSLNSNQPQHF. CDR3 DNA: TGCGCCAGCAGCTTGAATAGCAATCAGCCCCAGCATTTT.

V usage is TRBV9 and J usage is TRBJ2-3, with a possible D match to TRBD1 (6 bases). Germline values: CDR1 SGDLS, CDR2 YYNGEE. V lost 3 bases, J lost 6 bases, and 14 bases lay in between. The CDR3 length is 14 residues. CDR3 coding DNA: TGTGCCAGCAGCGCGAGAAACAGGGCTGATACGCAGTATTTT. It translates to CASSARNRADTQYF.

On this clonotype itself: One junction end does not reproduce the germline sequence, and a read error may be involved. This chain joins TRBV5-1 and TRBJ2-1; the match to TRBD2 covers 7 bases. The CDR3 loop spans 17 amino acids. CDR1 is SGHRS, CDR2 YFSETQ, per germline. The CDR3 protein is CASSGEGRLSSHNEQFF. CDR3 DNA sequence: TGCGCCAGCAGCGGGGAGGGCCGCTTAAGCTCCCACAATGAGCAGTTCTTC.

The table lists this clonotype with a few counts. The V call is TRBV5-1, the J call TRBJ1-1, with D uncertain. The V end was cut by 4 bases, the J end by 5 bases, with 18 bases between. The CDR3 has 15 residues. Per the germline V gene, CDR1 is SGHRS and CDR2 is YFSETQ. The CDR3 here is CASSPDGGSGTEAFF. The CDR3 nucleotides are TGCGCCAGCAGCCCCGATGGAGGGTCGGGGACTGAAGCTTTCTTT.

The J gene is TRBJ2-2, the V gene TRBV7-6; 9 bases are a match to TRBD1. The V gene's germline CDR1 is SGHVS and CDR2 FNYEAQ. This CDR3 has 19 residues. Germline trimming cut 4 bases from V and 4 bases from J; bases unmatched to any gene: 16. CDR3 DNA sequence: TGTGCCAGCAGCTCATTTAGAGGGGGTGACAGGGGGGTCACCGGGGAGCTGTTTTTT. Amino acid sequence: CASSSFRGGDRGVTGELFF.

This chain uses TRBV10-3 with TRBJ1-5, with TRBD1 matching over 7 bases. V shed 3 bases and J 5 bases; nucleotides not matched to a gene: 4. Per germline, CDR1 ENHRY and CDR2 SYGVKD. The CDR3 has 14 amino acids. DNA of the CDR3: TGTGCCATCAGTGAAGGACAGGTTTATCAGCCCCAGCATTTT. Translated: CAISEGQVYQPQHF.

This clonotype was observed at least ten times. CDR3 amino acids: CASTRDSSYGYTF. The CDR3 DNA reads as TGTGCCAGCACCCGGGACAGTTCATATGGCTACACCTTC. The chain joins TRBV7-2 to TRBJ1-2, with 7 bases fitting TRBD1. V was pared by 7 bases and J by 5 bases, with 7 bases of the junction left unmatched. This CDR3 is 13 amino acids long. The germline CDR1 and CDR2 sequences are SGHTA and FQGNSA. Complete variable domain (other parts from reference TRBV7-2 and TRBJ1-2): GAGVSQSPSNKVTEKGKDVELRCDPISGHTALYWYRQSLGQGLEFLIYFQGNSAPDKSGLPSDRFSAERTGGSVSTLTIQRTQQEDSAVYLCASTRDSSYGYTFGSGTRLTVV.

Note on this clonotype: Relative to the germline gene, one junction end is altered; a read error may explain this. CDR3 nucleotides: TGTGCCAGCAGATCTTCAGATAAATATGGCAACACCTTC. This translates into CASRSSDKYGNTF. The genes are TRBV28 and TRBJ1-2; D remains ambiguous. The germline V gene encodes CDR1 MDHEN and CDR2 SYDVKM. The CDR3 is 13 amino acids.

V gene TRBV20-1 combines with J gene TRBJ2-5; possibly TRBD1 for D (5 bases). Deletions cut 6 bases from V and 1 base from J, with 15 bases between. Per the germline V gene, CDR1 is DFQATT and CDR2 is SNEGSKA (reference sequence). CDR3 size: 14 residues. The CDR3 sequence is CSAKRQGGQETQYF. DNA of the CDR3: TGCAGTGCGAAACGGCAGGGTGGCCAAGAGACCCAGTACTTC.